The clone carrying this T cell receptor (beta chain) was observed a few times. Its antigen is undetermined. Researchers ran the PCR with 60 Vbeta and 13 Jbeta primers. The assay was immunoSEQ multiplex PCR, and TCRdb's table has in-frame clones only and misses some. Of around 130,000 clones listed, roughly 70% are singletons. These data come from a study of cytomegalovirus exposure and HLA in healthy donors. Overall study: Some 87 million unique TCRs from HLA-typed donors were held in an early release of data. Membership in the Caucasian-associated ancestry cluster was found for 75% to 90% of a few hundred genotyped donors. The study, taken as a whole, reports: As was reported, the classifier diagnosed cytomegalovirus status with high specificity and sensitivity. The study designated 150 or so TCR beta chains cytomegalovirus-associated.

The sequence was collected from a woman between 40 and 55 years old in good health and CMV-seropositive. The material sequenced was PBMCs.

CDR3 protein: CASSLNLFTGFGANTGELFF. In DNA form, the CDR3 reads TGTGCCAGCAGCTTAAACCTTTTCACAGGGTTCGGCGCGAACACCGGGGAGCTGTTTTTT. The genes are TRBV7-3 and TRBJ2-2; D might be TRBD1 (6 bases). The CDR3 extends over 20 amino acids. CDR1 SGHTA and CDR2 FQGTGA come from the germline V gene. Trimming removed 1 base from V and 0 bases from J, with 21 bases in between.